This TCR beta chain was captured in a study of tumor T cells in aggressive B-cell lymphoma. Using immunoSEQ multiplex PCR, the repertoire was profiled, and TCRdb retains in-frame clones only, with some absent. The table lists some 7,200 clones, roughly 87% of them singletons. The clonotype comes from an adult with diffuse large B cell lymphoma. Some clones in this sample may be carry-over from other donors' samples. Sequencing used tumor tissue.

The CDR3 DNA reads TGCGCCAGCAGCTCAGGACTTGCCGAGCAGTACTTC. It specifies CASSSGLAEQYF. This chain links TRBV5-1 with TRBJ2-7, with D maybe TRBD2 (5 bases). With 3 bases removed from V and 6 bases from J, the gap between germline ends came to 10 bases. This CDR3 spans 12 amino acids. Looked up from germline, CDR1 is SGHRS and CDR2 is YFSETQ.